One and the same sample provided the 13 T cell receptor beta chains below, sequenced in a study of blood T cells in healthy people across ages. Together with a sample-barcoded 5' primer, a J-beta primer mix was included in a second PCR lasting roughly 6 to 12 cycles. TCRdb used MiXCR to reprocess the 5' RACE reads, holding one entry per CDR3 protein. The sample lists over 700,000 distinct CDR3 sequences; 53% were seen once. Sequenced material: blood. The receptor source for this set is an elderly man in good health.

The chain has TRBV10-3 and TRBJ2-1; a weak D match, TRBD2 (5 bases). The V end was cut by 5 bases, the J end by 5 bases, with 19 bases between. Germline-derived CDR1 and CDR2 are ENHRY and SYGVKD. The CDR3 is 16 residues long. The CDR3 sequence is CAISTGPGSGNNEQFF. The CDR3 DNA reads as TGTGCCATCAGTACCGGACCGGGCTCGGGGAACAATGAGCAGTTCTTC.

The chain carries TRBV7-9 and TRBJ2-1; 7 bases line up with TRBD2. The CDR3 runs to 15 residues. V trimming: 4 bases; J trimming: 8 bases; junction bases outside the gene matches: 11. Germline values: CDR1 SEHNR, CDR2 FQNEAQ (reference sequence). CDR3 coding DNA: TGTGCCAGCAGCTCCGCCCCTCGGGGAGGGGATGAGCAGTTCTTC. Translation gives CASSSAPRGGDEQFF.

This clonotype was detected only a few times. This sequence joins TRBV27 and TRBJ2-3; 8 positions agree with TRBD1. The trim removed 8 bases at V and 8 bases at J, leaving 21 bases unmatched. The V gene's germline CDR1 is MNHEY and CDR2 SMNVEV (reference sequence). The CDR3 consists of 17 residues. The CDR3 sequence: CASWNRGTTLLYGTQYF. The CDR3 DNA sequence: TGTGCCAGCTGGAACAGGGGGACGACCCTCCTTTACGGTACGCAGTATTTT.

The V and J genes are TRBV10-3 and TRBJ1-1; D is perhaps TRBD1 (6 bases). V was cut by 7 bases and J by 2 bases, with 17 bases left in between. Germline V CDR1 and CDR2: ENHRY, SYGVKD. This CDR3 is built from 15 residues. CDR3 region: CAITPGKGGNTEAFF. As DNA, the CDR3 is TGTGCCATCACGCCCGGAAAGGGGGGCAACACTGAAGCTTTCTTT.

V and J are TRBV29-1 and TRBJ2-3; D possibly corresponds to TRBD1 (8 bases). V was pared by 6 bases and J by 2 bases, with 21 bases between. CDR3 length: 16 amino acids. Germline loops: CDR1 SQVTM, CDR2 ANQGSEA. The CDR3 protein is CSVEDRDYGYTDTQYF. Written as DNA, the CDR3 is TGCAGCGTCGAGGACAGGGACTATGGCTACACAGATACGCAGTATTTT.

The chain is built from TRBV29-1 and TRBJ2-6; D gene uncertain. Germline assignment: CDR1 SQVTM and CDR2 ANQGSEA. Trimming took 1 base from V and 3 from J, leaving 7 bases between them. The CDR3 contains 14 residues. The CDR3 loop reads CSVEGGIGANVLTF. As DNA, the CDR3 is TGCAGCGTTGAAGGGGGAATTGGGGCCAACGTCCTGACTTTC.

The rearrangement links TRBV5-1 to TRBJ2-7; 8 bases match TRBD1. The CDR3 extends over 17 amino acids. With V trimmed by 1 base and J by 0 bases, 9 bases remained unmatched. Germline assignment: CDR1 SGHRS and CDR2 YFSETQ. DNA for the CDR3: TGCGCCAGCAGCTTGTCCCCGACAGGGGATCCCTCCTACGAGCAGTACTTC. Protein sequence: CASSLSPTGDPSYEQYF.

The sample holds a few counts of this clonotype. This chain connects TRBV24-1 to TRBJ2-2; no definite D call. This CDR3 region has 14 residues. Germline-derived CDR1 and CDR2 are KGHDR and SFDVKD. V lost 4 bases and J 2 bases, leaving 7 bases between the germline ends. The CDR3 here is CATSDPGNTGELFF. The CDR3 bases are TGTGCCACCAGTGACCCAGGCAACACCGGGGAGCTGTTTTTT.

This clonotype occurred a few times. The chain couples TRBV10-3 to TRBJ2-3; D tentatively reads TRBD1 or TRBD2 (5 bases each). CDR3 size: 14 residues. Germline V lookup: CDR1 ENHRY, CDR2 SYGVKD. Trimming stripped 0 bases from V and 14 bases from J, with 18 bases between. The CDR3 reads CAISESTASGDAYF. As DNA, the CDR3 is TGTGCCATCAGTGAGTCGACGGCTAGTGGGGACGCGTATTTT.

The rearrangement uses TRBV2 and TRBJ2-4; 7 nucleotides agree with TRBD1. TRBJ2-5 explains the end of the DNA better; the J call may be wrong. Germline V gene sequence: CDR1 SNHLY, CDR2 FYNNEI. The CDR3 runs to 15 residues. The CDR3 nucleotides read TGTGCCAGCAGCGACCAAGACAGGGCCCAGGGGACCCAGTACTTC. It yields the protein CASSDQDRAQGTQYF.

This clonotype was seen only once. The rearrangement joins TRBV11-2 to TRBJ2-3; D unclear. This CDR3 region has 14 residues. Germline loops: CDR1 SGHAT, CDR2 FQNNGV. Trimming removed 3 bases at V and 7 bases at J, with 14 bases between. CDR3 in amino acids: CASSLQTSPNTQYF. In nucleotides, the CDR3 is TGTGCCAGCAGCTTGCAAACTTCGCCGAATACGCAGTATTTT.

The chain links TRBV21-1 to TRBJ2-6; the table assigns TRBD1, which was not confirmed against the DNA. TRBV21-1 counts as a pseudogene. The CDR3 is made up of 18 amino acids. The CDR3 nucleotides are TGTGCCAGCAGCACTCGAGGGGGTATATTGGCAGGGGCCAACGTCCTGACTTTC. This codes for CASSTRGGILAGANVLTF.

The V and J genes are TRBV20-1 and TRBJ2-4; possible D gene TRBD2, 7 bases. Gene TRBJ2-7 matches the end of the DNA better, so the J call may be wrong. The CDR3 has 15 amino acids. Germline lookup yields CDR1 DFQATT and CDR2 SNEGSKA (reference sequence). CDR3 nucleotide sequence: TGCAGTGCTATTGTAGGGGGGGGCTTAAAGGGCGAGCAGTACTTC. Translated, it gives CSAIVGGGLKGEQYF.